This T cell receptor (beta chain) was profiled in a study of identical twins. TCRdb re-called the 5' RACE reads with MiXCR, one entry per CDR3 protein. The sample consists of roughly 770,000 distinct CDR3 sequences, 15% to 20% of them appearing once. The CDR3 runs to 14 residues. V dropped 1 base and J dropped 4 bases, with 10 bases sitting between them. Germline-derived CDR1 and CDR2 are LGHNA and YNFKEQ. This clonotype was detected once. Another study also made use of these data, one on T cells expressing NK-cell markers.

This TCR was sampled from a woman younger than 35 in good health. Sequencing input: PBMCs. This rearrangement joins TRBV4-2 to TRBJ1-1; TRBD1 is a possible D gene (5 bases). The CDR3 reads CASSQVVGPTEAFF. The CDR3 DNA reads TGTGCCAGCAGCCAAGTAGTGGGGCCCACTGAAGCTTTCTTT.